The 15 T cell receptor beta chains reported below all come from one sample, sequenced in a study of OX40 agonist ivuxolimab in advanced cancers. This table comes from immunoSEQ multiplex PCR, and its TCRdb copy is limited to in-frame clones, with some not included. The sample consists of around 97,000 clones, roughly 80% of them appearing once. Sequencing was performed on CD4+ or CD8+ T cells sorted from blood, taken in a trial of the OX40 agonist ivuxolimab. The receptors were sampled from an adult with an advanced solid tumor such as melanoma, head and neck, liver or kidney cancer.

This rearrangement joins TRBV18 to TRBJ2-1, with TRBD2 identical over 12 bases. The V segment lost 3 bases and the J segment 10 bases; nucleotides outside the gene matches: 7. The germline CDR1 and CDR2 sequences are KGHSH and LQKENI. The CDR3 spans 15 residues. The CDR3 DNA is TGTGCCAGCTCACCTTGGACTAGCGGGACAGGGGAGCAGTTCTTC. The encoded protein is CASSPWTSGTGEQFF.

The J gene is TRBJ2-4, the V gene TRBV27, with D unresolved. The V end lost 7 bases, the J end lost 0 bases, and 16 bases lay between the germline ends. CDR1 MNHEY and CDR2 SMNVEV come from the germline V gene (reference sequence). The CDR3 covers 16 residues. CDR3 in DNA: TGTGCCAGCACCTCCCCGAGTGACCTAGCCAAAAACATTCAGTACTTC. It translates to CASTSPSDLAKNIQYF.

This clone was observed a single time. This chain joins TRBV5-1 and TRBJ2-7; 7 positions match TRBD2. Looked up from germline, CDR1 is SGHRS and CDR2 is YFSETQ. This CDR3 is 13 amino acids long. V lost 6 bases and J lost 2; bases outside the gene matches: 5. As DNA, the CDR3 is TGCGCCAGCACAAGGGACTATCCCTACGAGCAGTACTTC. As protein: CASTRDYPYEQYF.

The rearrangement uses TRBV9 and TRBJ2-2, with D hard to call. The CDR3 spans 12 residues. Germline lookup yields CDR1 SGDLS and CDR2 YYNGEE. V lost 2 bases and J lost 4, with 3 bases in between. CDR3 loop: CASSVGTGELFF. Here the CDR3 DNA reads TGTGCCAGCAGCGTTGGCACCGGGGAGCTGTTTTTT.

The chain links TRBV4-3 to TRBJ2-5; 11 positions agree with TRBD1. TRBJ2-7 explains the end of the DNA better; the J call may be wrong. Per germline, CDR1 LGHNA and CDR2 YSLEER. There are 18 residues in the CDR3. The CDR3 is CASSQDPNGQGATYEQYF. The CDR3 nucleotides are TGCGCCAGCAGCCAAGATCCTAACGGACAGGGGGCTACCTACGAGCAGTACTTC.

The genes are TRBV5-6 and TRBJ2-3; no reliable D call. This CDR3 is 12 amino acids long. V was shortened by 2 bases and J by 4 bases, with 5 bases between the two germline ends. Germline lookup yields CDR1 SGHDT and CDR2 YYEEEE. The chain's CDR3 is CASSFKPDTQYF. Written as DNA, the CDR3 is TGTGCCAGCAGCTTCAAACCAGATACGCAGTATTTT.

Here the CDR3 reads CASSLVSGGYYGYTF. CDR3 coding DNA: TGTGCCAGCAGCTTAGTCTCAGGGGGCTACTATGGCTACACCTTC. This chain uses TRBV7-3 with TRBJ1-2; 8 nucleotides line up with TRBD1. Germline CDR1 reads SGHTA; CDR2 reads FQGTGA. Trimming cost V 2 bases and J 3 bases; bases outside gene matches: 5. CDR3 length equals 15 residues.

The chain combines TRBV27 with TRBJ2-7; D remains unclear. The CDR3 is 12 amino acids. The ends were cut back, 4 bases at V and 6 bases at J, with 10 bases in the middle. CDR1 MNHEY and CDR2 SMNVEV come from the germline V gene (reference sequence). The CDR3 protein is CASSSPRSEQYF. The CDR3, as DNA: TGTGCCAGCAGTTCTCCGCGCTCCGAGCAGTACTTC.

The chain recombines TRBV7-9 with TRBJ1-1, with TRBD1 as a possible D gene (6 bases). CDR1 and CDR2 from the germline V gene are SEHNR and FQNEAQ (reference sequence). Between the trimmed V and J ends, which lost 7 bases and 8 bases, there was a span of 14 bases. The CDR3 loop spans 12 amino acids. CDR3 region: CASTLGGAEAFF. Written as DNA, the CDR3 is TGTGCCAGCACCCTCGGGGGCGCCGAAGCTTTCTTT.

The chain combines TRBV28 with TRBJ2-1; possibly TRBD1 for D (5 bases). V was clipped by 6 bases and J by 2 bases, with 11 bases between them. Germline V CDR1 and CDR2: MDHEN, SYDVKM. The CDR3 contains 14 residues. For the CDR3, the DNA is TGTGCCAGCAGCCAGGGTCTGGCCTACAATGAGCAGTTCTTC. Its translation: CASSQGLAYNEQFF.

The V call is TRBV9, the J call TRBJ1-1; D is ambiguous. Looked up from germline, CDR1 is SGDLS and CDR2 is YYNGEE. The CDR3 is 14 residues long. Between the trimmed V and J ends, which lost 0 bases and 1 base, there was a span of 7 bases. CDR3 DNA sequence: TGTGCCAGCAGCGTAGGTTCAGGGAACACTGAAGCTTTCTTT. It is translated as CASSVGSGNTEAFF.

V and J are TRBV9 and TRBJ1-1; D unresolved. The germline V and J ends were trimmed by 3 bases and 0 bases, with 12 bases remaining between them. Germline assignment: CDR1 SGDLS and CDR2 YYNGEE. This CDR3 is built from 15 residues. The CDR3 bases are TGTGCCAGCAGCGCCCCGGACGGGTTGAACACTGAAGCTTTCTTT. This gives the protein CASSAPDGLNTEAFF.

V and J are TRBV9 and TRBJ1-1, with TRBD1 as a possible D gene (5 bases). CDR1 and CDR2 from the germline V gene are SGDLS and YYNGEE. V was clipped by 3 bases and J by 4 bases, with 10 bases between them. The CDR3 sequence is 13 residues long. In DNA, the CDR3 is TGTGCCAGCAGCGGGCAGGGTCTCACTGAAGCTTTCTTT. Encoded protein: CASSGQGLTEAFF.

This clone has just a few counts. The chain combines TRBV6-4 with TRBJ1-5; unclear D gene. Germline V CDR1 and CDR2: MRHNA, SNTAGT. CDR3 length: 15 amino acids. Trimming took 4 bases from V and 2 from J, leaving 12 bases between them. The CDR3: CASSVSVARNQPQHF. In DNA, the CDR3 is TGTGCCAGCAGTGTCAGTGTCGCGCGCAATCAGCCCCAGCATTTT.

The chain joins TRBV7-2 to TRBJ1-5, with D hard to call. CDR3 size: 15 residues. Per germline, CDR1 SGHTA and CDR2 FQGNSA. V lost 2 bases and J lost 0, with 8 bases in between. The CDR3 DNA reads TGTGCCAGCAGCTTAAATCCATATAGCAATCAGCCCCAGCATTTT. This gives the protein CASSLNPYSNQPQHF.